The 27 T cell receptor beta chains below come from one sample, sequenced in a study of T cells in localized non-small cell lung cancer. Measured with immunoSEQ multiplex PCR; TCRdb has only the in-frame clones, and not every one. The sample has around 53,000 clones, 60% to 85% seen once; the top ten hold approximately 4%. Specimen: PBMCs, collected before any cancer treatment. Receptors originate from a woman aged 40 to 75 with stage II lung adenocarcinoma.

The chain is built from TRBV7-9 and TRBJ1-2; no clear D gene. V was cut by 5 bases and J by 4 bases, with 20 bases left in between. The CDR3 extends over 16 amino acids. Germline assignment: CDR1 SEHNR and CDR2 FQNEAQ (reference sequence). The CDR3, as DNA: TGTGCCAGCAGCGCTCCCTCACCAGGAAGAGCCTATGGCTACACCTTC. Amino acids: CASSAPSPGRAYGYTF.

The CDR3 DNA reads as TGTGCCAGTAGTATGAGTGGTAGGGGAGATCAGCCCCAGCATTTT. Translated, it gives CASSMSGRGDQPQHF. The chain combines TRBV19 with TRBJ1-5, with D maybe TRBD1 (5 bases). The germline gives CDR1 LNHDA, CDR2 SQIVND (reference sequence). The CDR3 length is 15 residues. Between the trimmed V and J ends, which lost 3 bases and 5 bases, there was a span of 14 bases.

The CDR3 reads CASSQVLAGDGAAEQYF. CDR3 nucleotide sequence: TGTGCCAGCAGCCAGGTTCTAGCGGGGGACGGGGCGGCCGAGCAGTACTTC. The V call is TRBV11-2, the J call TRBJ2-7; TRBD2 matches at 10 bases. The ends lost 5 bases at V and 6 bases at J; junction bases unmatched: 16. Germline CDR1 reads SGHAT; CDR2 reads FQNNGV. This CDR3 region has 17 residues.

The CDR3 region has the DNA TGTGCCAGCTCCTCGACGACAGGGGCGGGCTATGGCTACACCTTC. Translation gives CASSSTTGAGYGYTF. The V call is TRBV18, the J call TRBJ1-2; 8 bases map to TRBD1. Per the germline V gene, CDR1 is KGHSH and CDR2 is LQKENI. V dropped 6 bases and J dropped 4; count of bases not matched to a gene: 10. This CDR3 is built from 15 residues.

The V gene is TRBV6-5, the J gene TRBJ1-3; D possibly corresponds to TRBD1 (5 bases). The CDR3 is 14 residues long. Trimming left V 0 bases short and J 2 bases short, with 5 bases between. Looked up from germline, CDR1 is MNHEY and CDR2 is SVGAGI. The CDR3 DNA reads TGTGCCAGCAGTTACTCAGGGGCTGGAAACACCATATATTTT. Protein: CASSYSGAGNTIYF.

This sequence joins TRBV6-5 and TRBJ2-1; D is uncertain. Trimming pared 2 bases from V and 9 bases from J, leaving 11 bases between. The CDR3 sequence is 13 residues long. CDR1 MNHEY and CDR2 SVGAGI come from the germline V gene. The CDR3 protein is CASSYEAGIEQFF. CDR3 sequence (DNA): TGTGCCAGCAGTTACGAGGCAGGTATTGAGCAGTTCTTC.

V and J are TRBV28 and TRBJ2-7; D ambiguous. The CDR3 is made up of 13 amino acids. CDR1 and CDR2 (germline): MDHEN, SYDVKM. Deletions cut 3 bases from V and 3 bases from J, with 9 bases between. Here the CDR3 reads CASSFPGIYEQYF. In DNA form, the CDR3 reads TGTGCCAGCAGTTTTCCTGGGATCTACGAGCAGTACTTC.

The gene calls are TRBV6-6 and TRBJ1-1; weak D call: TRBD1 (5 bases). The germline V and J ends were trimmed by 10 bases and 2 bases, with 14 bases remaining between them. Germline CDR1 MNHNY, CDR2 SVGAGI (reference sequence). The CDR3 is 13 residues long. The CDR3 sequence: CATQRQINTEAFF. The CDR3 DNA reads TGTGCCACCCAGAGACAGATTAACACTGAAGCTTTCTTT.

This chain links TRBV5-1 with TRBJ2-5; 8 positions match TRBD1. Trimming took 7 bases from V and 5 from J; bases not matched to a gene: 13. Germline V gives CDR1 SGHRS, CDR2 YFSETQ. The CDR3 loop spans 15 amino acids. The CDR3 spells CASSGGGTGGETQYF. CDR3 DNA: TGCGCCAGCTCCGGCGGAGGGACAGGAGGGGAGACCCAGTACTTC. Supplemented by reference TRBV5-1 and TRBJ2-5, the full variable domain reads KAGVTQTPRYLIKTRGQQVTLSCSPISGHRSVSWYQQTPGQGLQFLFEYFSETQRNKGNFPGRFSGRQFSNSRSEMNVSTLELGDSALYLCASSGGGTGGETQYFGPGTRLLVL.

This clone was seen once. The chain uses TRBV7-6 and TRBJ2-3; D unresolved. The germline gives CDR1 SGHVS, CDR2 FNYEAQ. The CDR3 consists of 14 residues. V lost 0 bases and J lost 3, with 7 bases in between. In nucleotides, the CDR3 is TGTGCCAGCAGCTTAGCGGGGTCAACAGATACGCAGTATTTT. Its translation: CASSLAGSTDTQYF.

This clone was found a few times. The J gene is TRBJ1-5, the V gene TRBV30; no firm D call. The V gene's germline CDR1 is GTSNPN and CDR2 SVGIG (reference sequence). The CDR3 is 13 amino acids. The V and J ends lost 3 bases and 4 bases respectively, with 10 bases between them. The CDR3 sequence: CAWSPAHNQPQHF. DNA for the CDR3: TGTGCCTGGAGCCCAGCACATAATCAGCCCCAGCATTTT. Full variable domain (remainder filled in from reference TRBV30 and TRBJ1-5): SQTIHQWPATLVQPVGSPLSLECTVEGTSNPNLYWYRQAAGRGLQLLFYSVGIGQISSEVPQNLSASRPQDRQFILSSKKLLLSDSGFYLCAWSPAHNQPQHFGDGTRLSIL.

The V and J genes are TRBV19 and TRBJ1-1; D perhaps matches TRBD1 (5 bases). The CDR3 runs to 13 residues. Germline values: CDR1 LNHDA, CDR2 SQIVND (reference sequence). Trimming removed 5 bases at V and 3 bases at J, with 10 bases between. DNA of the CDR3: TGTGCCAGTAGTCCCGGGACCCACACTGAAGCTTTCTTT. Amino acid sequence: CASSPGTHTEAFF.

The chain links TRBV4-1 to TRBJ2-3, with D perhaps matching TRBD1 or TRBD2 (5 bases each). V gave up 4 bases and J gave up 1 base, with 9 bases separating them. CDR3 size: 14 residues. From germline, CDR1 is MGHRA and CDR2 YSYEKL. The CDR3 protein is CASSLPGRTDTQYF. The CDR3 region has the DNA TGCGCCAGCAGCCTCCCGGGACGCACAGATACGCAGTATTTT.

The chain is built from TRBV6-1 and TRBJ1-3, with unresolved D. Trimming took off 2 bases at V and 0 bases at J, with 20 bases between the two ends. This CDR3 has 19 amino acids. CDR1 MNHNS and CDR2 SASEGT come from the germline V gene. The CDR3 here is CASSERPPTDMSSGNTIYF. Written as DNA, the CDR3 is TGTGCCAGCAGTGAACGCCCCCCCACAGACATGAGCTCTGGAAACACCATATATTTT.

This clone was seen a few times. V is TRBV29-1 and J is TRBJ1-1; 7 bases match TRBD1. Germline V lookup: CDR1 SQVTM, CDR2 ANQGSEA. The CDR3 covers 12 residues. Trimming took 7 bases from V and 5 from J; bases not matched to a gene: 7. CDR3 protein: CSADRVGTEAFF. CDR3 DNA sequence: TGCAGCGCCGACAGGGTCGGGACTGAAGCTTTCTTT.

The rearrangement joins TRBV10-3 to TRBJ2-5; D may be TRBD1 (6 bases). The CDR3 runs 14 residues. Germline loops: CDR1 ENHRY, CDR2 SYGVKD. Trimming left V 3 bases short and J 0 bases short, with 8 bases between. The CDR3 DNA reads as TGTGCCATCAGTGATGGGGGCCACCAAGAGACCCAGTACTTC. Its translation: CAISDGGHQETQYF.

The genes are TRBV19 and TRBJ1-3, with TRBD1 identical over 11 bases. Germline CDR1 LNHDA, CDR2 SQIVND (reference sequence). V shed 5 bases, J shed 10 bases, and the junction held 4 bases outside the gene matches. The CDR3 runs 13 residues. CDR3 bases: TGTGCCAGTAGTGTCGGACAGGGGGCGACCATATATTTT. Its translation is CASSVGQGATIYF.

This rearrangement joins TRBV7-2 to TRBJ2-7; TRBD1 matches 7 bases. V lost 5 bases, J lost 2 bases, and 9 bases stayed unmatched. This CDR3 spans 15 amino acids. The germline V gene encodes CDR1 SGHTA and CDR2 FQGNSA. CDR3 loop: CASSPLSTGPYEQYF. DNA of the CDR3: TGTGCCAGCAGCCCGCTCTCGACAGGGCCCTACGAGCAGTACTTC.

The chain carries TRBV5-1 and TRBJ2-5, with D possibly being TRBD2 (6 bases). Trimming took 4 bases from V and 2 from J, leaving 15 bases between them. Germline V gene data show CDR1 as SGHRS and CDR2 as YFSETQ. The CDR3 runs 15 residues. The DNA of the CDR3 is TGCGCCAGCAGCCCACGGGGAGGAGGGCAAGAGACCCAGTACTTC. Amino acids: CASSPRGGGQETQYF.

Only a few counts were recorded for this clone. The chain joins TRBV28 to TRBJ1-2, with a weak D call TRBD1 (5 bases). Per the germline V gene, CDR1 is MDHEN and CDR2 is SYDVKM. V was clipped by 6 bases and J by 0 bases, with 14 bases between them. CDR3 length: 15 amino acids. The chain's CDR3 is CASSPGTGANYGYTF. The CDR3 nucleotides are TGTGCCAGCAGCCCTGGGACGGGAGCTAACTATGGCTACACCTTC.

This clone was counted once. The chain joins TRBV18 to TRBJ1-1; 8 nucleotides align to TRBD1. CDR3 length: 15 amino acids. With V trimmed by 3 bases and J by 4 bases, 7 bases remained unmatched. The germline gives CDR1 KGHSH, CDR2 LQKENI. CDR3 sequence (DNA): TGTGCCAGCTCACCGATGACAGGGGCTAGCACTGAAGCTTTCTTT. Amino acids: CASSPMTGASTEAFF.

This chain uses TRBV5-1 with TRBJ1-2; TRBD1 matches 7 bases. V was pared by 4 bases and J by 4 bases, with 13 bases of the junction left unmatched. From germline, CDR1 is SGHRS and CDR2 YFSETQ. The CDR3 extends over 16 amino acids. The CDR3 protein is CASSINKPAGGYGYTF. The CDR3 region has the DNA TGCGCCAGCAGCATCAATAAGCCGGCAGGGGGCTATGGCTACACCTTC.

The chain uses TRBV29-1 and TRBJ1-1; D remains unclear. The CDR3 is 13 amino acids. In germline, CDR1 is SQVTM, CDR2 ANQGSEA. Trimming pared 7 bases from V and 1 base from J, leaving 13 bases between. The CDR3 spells CSGLEVGNTEAFF. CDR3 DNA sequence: TGCAGCGGCCTTGAGGTGGGGAACACTGAAGCTTTCTTT.

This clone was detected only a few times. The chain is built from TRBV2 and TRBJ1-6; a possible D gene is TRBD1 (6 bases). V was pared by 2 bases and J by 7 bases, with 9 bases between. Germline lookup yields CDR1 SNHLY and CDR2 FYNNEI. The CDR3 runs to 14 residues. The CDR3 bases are TGTGCCAGCAGTGAAATGGGGGGCAATTCACCCCTCCACTTT. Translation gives CASSEMGGNSPLHF.

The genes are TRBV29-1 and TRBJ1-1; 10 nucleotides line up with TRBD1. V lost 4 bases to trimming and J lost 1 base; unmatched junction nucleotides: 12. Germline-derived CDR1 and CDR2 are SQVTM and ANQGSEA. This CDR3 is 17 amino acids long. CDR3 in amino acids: CSVGPPGQGSRNTEAFF. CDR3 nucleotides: TGCAGCGTTGGGCCCCCGGGACAGGGGAGTAGGAACACTGAAGCTTTCTTT.

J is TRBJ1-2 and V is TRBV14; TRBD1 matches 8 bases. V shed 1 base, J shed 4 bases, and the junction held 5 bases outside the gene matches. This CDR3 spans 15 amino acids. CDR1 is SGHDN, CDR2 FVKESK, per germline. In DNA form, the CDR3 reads TGTGCCAGCAGCCAAGCCGGGACAGGTCTCTATGGCTACACCTTC. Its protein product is CASSQAGTGLYGYTF.

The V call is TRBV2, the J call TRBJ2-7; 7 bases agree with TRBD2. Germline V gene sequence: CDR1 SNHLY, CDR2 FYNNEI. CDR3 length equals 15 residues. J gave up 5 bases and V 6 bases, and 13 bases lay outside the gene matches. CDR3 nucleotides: TGTGCCAGCAGCCCGAAGGGAGGGAGGGTGGACGAGCAGTACTTC. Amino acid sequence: CASSPKGGRVDEQYF.